The clone carrying this T cell receptor beta chain is a singleton in its sample. Naive CD8 cells, CD45RO-negative and positively selected for CCR7, excluded terminally differentiated effector memory CD45RA+ cells. Free of recent acute infections or vaccinations, the donors were healthy HIV-negative adults. The sample comes from a study of shared clonotypes between healthy human individuals. The authors loaded about 0.2 ug DNA, tens of thousands of T cell genomes, into sorted-subset replicate PCRs. Sequenced by immunoSEQ multiplex PCR; TCRdb stores in-frame clones only, minus some. The sample consists of some 2 million clones, just under 95% of them appearing once. Material for sequencing was naive CD8+ T cells sorted from blood. The receptor comes from a man between 18 and 35 years old in good health.

CDR3 amino acids: CAISLTGAYEQYF. Written as DNA, the CDR3 is TGTGCCATCAGTTTGACAGGGGCCTACGAGCAGTACTTC. The chain recombines TRBV10-3 with TRBJ2-7, with 8 bases that match TRBD1. With V trimmed by 5 bases and J by 2 bases, 2 bases remained unmatched. The germline gives CDR1 ENHRY, CDR2 SYGVKD. CDR3 length: 13 amino acids.